Below, 7 T cell receptor beta chains from the same sample are listed, as sequenced in a study of long-term antiretroviral therapy in people with HIV. With survey level as its setting, the immunoSEQ assay was v3.0. Sequenced by immunoSEQ multiplex PCR; TCRdb stores in-frame clones only, minus some. This table holds tens of thousands of clones, approximately 97% found once. Specimen: unsorted PBMCs, collected 6.9 years after starting antiretroviral therapy. These receptors originate from a man aged 30-40 years with HIV.

The V gene is TRBV5-5, the J gene TRBJ2-5, with D uncertain. The CDR3 is made up of 11 amino acids. The V gene lost 0 bases and the J gene lost 9 bases, with 6 bases spanning the gap. The germline gives CDR1 SGHKS, CDR2 YYEKEE (reference sequence). CDR3 in amino acids: CASSLAASQYF. DNA of the CDR3: TGTGCCAGCAGCTTGGCCGCGTCCCAGTACTTC.

V usage is TRBV9 and J usage is TRBJ2-3; D possibly corresponds to TRBD1 (6 bases). The CDR3 consists of 15 residues. V lost 1 base to trimming and J lost 3 bases, with 12 bases between them. Germline-derived CDR1 and CDR2 are SGDLS and YYNGEE. The CDR3 DNA follows: TGTGCCAGCAGCGTAATGGGGGCGCGTACAGATACGCAGTATTTT. Encoded protein: CASSVMGARTDTQYF. Full variable domain (missing parts from reference TRBV9 and TRBJ2-3): DSGVTQTPKHLITATGQRVTLRCSPRSGDLSVYWYQQSLDQGLQFLIQYYNGEERAKGNILERFSAQQFPDLHSELNLSSLELGDSALYFCASSVMGARTDTQYFGPGTRLTVL.

The chain joins TRBV4-3 to TRBJ1-1; maybe TRBD1 (5 bases). Deletions cut 0 bases from V and 3 bases from J, with 11 bases between. The CDR3 extends over 15 amino acids. Germline CDR1 reads LGHNA; CDR2 reads YSLEER. This CDR3 is CASSQEGTGDTEAFF. CDR3 nucleotide sequence: TGCGCCAGCAGCCAAGAAGGCACAGGAGACACTGAAGCTTTCTTT.

This clone was seen only once. The gene calls are TRBV7-6 and TRBJ1-5; D gene uncertain. The V gene's germline CDR1 is SGHVS and CDR2 FNYEAQ. The CDR3 spans 14 residues. V shed 0 bases and J shed 3 bases, with 6 bases lying between them. The CDR3 bases are TGTGCCAGCAGCTTAGCAGGGCCCAATCAGCCCCAGCATTTT. Translating gives CASSLAGPNQPQHF.

This chain joins TRBV11-2 and TRBJ2-1; TRBD1 is a possible D gene (6 bases). Germline values: CDR1 SGHAT, CDR2 FQNNGV. The CDR3 is 18 residues long. V shed 6 bases and J shed 5 bases, with 26 bases lying between them. The CDR3 nucleotides read TGTGCCAGCAGGGATTGGGGGCAAAGCGGAGATAGGAACAATGAGCAGTTCTTC. It encodes CASRDWGQSGDRNNEQFF. The complete variable domain, with remaining parts taken from reference TRBV11-2 and TRBJ2-1, reads EAGVAQSPRYKIIEKRQSVAFWCNPISGHATLYWYQQILGQGPKLLIQFQNNGVVDDSQLPKDRFSAERLKGVDSTLKIQPAKLEDSAVYLCASRDWGQSGDRNNEQFFGPGTRLTVL.

The gene calls are TRBV9 and TRBJ2-7, with 7 bases aligning to TRBD2. From germline, CDR1 is SGDLS and CDR2 YYNGEE. CDR3 length equals 15 residues. Trimming took 0 bases from V and 3 from J; bases not matched to a gene: 6. CDR3 sequence reads: CASSVASGDVYEQYF. As DNA, the CDR3 is TGTGCCAGCAGCGTAGCAAGCGGGGATGTCTACGAGCAGTACTTC.

This chain links TRBV29-1 with TRBJ1-3; D remains unclear. V was shortened by 1 base and J by 3 bases, with 4 bases between the two germline ends. The CDR3 has 12 residues. Germline V gene sequence: CDR1 SQVTM, CDR2 ANQGSEA. CDR3 protein: CSVEALGNTIYF. The DNA for the CDR3 is TGCAGCGTTGAAGCTCTTGGAAACACCATATATTTT.